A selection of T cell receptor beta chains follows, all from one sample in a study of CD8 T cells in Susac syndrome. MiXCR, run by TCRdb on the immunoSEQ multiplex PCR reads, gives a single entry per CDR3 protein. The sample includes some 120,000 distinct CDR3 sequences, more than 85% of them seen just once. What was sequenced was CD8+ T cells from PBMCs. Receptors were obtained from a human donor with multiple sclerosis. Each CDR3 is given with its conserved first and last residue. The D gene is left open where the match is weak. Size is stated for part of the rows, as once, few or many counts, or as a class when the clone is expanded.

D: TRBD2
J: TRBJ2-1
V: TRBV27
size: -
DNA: TGTGCCAGCAGTTTAGGGCTAGCGGGAGGGAGAGGTGAGCAGTTCTTC
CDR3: CASSLGLAGGRGEQFF

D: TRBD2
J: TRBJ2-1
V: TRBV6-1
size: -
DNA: TGTGCCAGCAGTGGACAAGAGCGTCTAGGGTTGGGGCCCGGGACTAGCGGGGGCTACAATGAGCAGTTCTTC
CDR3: CASSGQERLGLGPGTSGGYNEQFF

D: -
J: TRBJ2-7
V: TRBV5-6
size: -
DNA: TGTGCCAGCAGCTTGGCGGTCACCTCCTACGAGCAGTACTTC
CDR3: CASSLAVTSYEQYF

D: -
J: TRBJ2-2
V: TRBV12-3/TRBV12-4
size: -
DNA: TGTGCCAGCAGCCCGGGGACGTGGGAGCTGTTTTTT
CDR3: CASSPGTWELFF

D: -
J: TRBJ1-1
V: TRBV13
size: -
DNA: TGTGCCAGCAGCTCCGGGGGGCCTAACACTGAAGCTTTCTTT
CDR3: CASSSGGPNTEAFF

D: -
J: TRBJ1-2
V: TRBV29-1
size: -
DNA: TGCAGCGTTGAGGGCAGGGGAGTTTATGGCTACACCTTC
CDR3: CSVEGRGVYGYTF

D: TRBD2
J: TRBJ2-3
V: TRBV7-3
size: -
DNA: TGTGCCAGCAGCTTAAGGGCTAGCGGGAGCACAGATACGCAGTATTTT
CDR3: CASSLRASGSTDTQYF

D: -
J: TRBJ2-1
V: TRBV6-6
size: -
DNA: TGTGCCAGCAGTTACTCCCAGGCCGGTGAGCAGTTCTTC
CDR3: CASSYSQAGEQFF

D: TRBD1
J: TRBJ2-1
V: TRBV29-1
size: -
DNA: TGCAGCGTTCGGACAGGGGCGAAGTATGAGCAGTTCTTC
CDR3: CSVRTGAKYEQFF

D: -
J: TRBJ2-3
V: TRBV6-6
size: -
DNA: TGTGCCCTCCGGGTCCGCCAGGCTAGCACAGATACGCAGTATTTT
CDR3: CALRVRQASTDTQYF

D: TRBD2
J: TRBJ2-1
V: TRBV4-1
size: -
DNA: TGCGCCAGCAGCCAAGATCAGGTGAGCGGGACCTACAATGAGCAGTTCTTC
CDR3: CASSQDQVSGTYNEQFF

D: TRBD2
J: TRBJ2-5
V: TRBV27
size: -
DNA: TGTGCCAGCAGTGGGGGGGGTGTCGGTTGGGAGACCCAGTACTTC
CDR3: CASSGGGVGWETQYF

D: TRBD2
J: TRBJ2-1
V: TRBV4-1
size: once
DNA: TGCGCCAGCAGCCCCCCGGGCTGGCGGGGGAACTACAATGAGCAGTTCTTC
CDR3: CASSPPGWRGNYNEQFF

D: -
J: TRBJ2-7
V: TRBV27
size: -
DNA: TGTGCCAGCAGTTTACCCCCTGGAGAGCAGTACTTC
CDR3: CASSLPPGEQYF

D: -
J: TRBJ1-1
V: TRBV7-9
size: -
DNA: TGTGCCAGCAGCCCCGGACCAGTCGAAGCTTTCTTT
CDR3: CASSPGPVEAFF

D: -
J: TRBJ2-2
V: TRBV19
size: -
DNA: TGTGCCACAGAACCCAGGGGCTGGACCGGGGAGCTGTTTTTT
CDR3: CATEPRGWTGELFF

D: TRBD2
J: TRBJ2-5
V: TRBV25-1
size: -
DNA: TGTGCCAGCAGTGAGGGTCCGGGACTAGTTGCGGAGACCCAGTACTTC
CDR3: CASSEGPGLVAETQYF

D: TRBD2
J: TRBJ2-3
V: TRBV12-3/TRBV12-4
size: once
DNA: TGTGCCAGCAGTCCCTGGACTAGCGGGGGAAGTAGCACAGATACGCAGTATTTT
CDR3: CASSPWTSGGSSTDTQYF

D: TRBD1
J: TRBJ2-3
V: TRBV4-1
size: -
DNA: TGCGCCAGCAGCCAAGTAGAGACAGGGCCCTCAGATACGCAGTATTTT
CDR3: CASSQVETGPSDTQYF

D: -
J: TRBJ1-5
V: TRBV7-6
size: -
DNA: TGTGCCAGCAGCTCCAGACCGAGGGGACACGGCAATCAGCCCCAGCATTTT
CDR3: CASSSRPRGHGNQPQHF

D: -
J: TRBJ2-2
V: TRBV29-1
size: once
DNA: TGCAGCGCGACAGCCACCGGGGAGCTGTTTTTT
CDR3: CSATATGELFF

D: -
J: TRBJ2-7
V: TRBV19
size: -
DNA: TGTGCCAGTAGTAAGAGGCAGGGTCCCCACGAGCAGTACTTC
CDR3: CASSKRQGPHEQYF